This T cell receptor (beta chain) was observed in a study of beta chain features in type 1 diabetes. Expressed TCRB transcripts got sequenced, as all isolated RNA was reverse transcribed. Here immunoSEQ multiplex PCR was the method, and the copy in TCRdb shows in-frame clones only, minus some. The sample lists about 400,000 clones, around 13% seen once, with 0.0085% to 0.012% in the top ten. J was trimmed by 0 bases and V by 2 bases; bases with no gene match: 3. CDR1 and CDR2 from the germline V gene are SGHTA and FQGNSA. CDR3 length: 16 amino acids. General study points: Across all four CD4+ subsets, people with type 1 diabetes showed modestly shorter TCRB CDR3s. The similarity of naive, central memory and Treg TCRB repertoires appeared greater among patients than among healthy donors.

In this sample, this clone turned up a few times. Its specificity is unknown. The chain is built from TRBV7-2 and TRBJ2-5; 10 positions match TRBD2. This TCR was recovered from a woman aged 18 to 35 with type 1 diabetes. Source material: naive CD4+ T cells from blood. CDR3 region: CASSLFGLADQETQYF. The CDR3, as DNA: TGTGCCAGCAGCTTATTCGGACTAGCGGACCAAGAGACCCAGTACTTC.